These 21 T cell receptor beta chains originate from one sample sequenced in a study of response to subunit inactivated influenza vaccine. TCRdb called the RT-PCR reads again in MiXCR, with one record for every CDR3 protein. The sample contains 500,000 to 600,000 distinct CDR3 sequences, about 11% of which appear only once. These data were also filed under a second study, of T cells expressing NK-cell markers. From that study: 5'RACE template switching with UMIs produced the TCR beta cDNA.

Sequencing was performed on PBMCs from blood, taken on the day of vaccination. The receptors derive from a man aged 50-60 years who received an inactivated influenza vaccine.

The V call is TRBV20-1, the J call TRBJ2-3; D is ambiguous. With 5 bases removed from V and 6 bases from J, the gap between germline ends came to 24 bases. The CDR3 contains 16 residues. Germline V gene data show CDR1 as DFQATT and CDR2 as SNEGSKA (reference sequence). CDR3 in DNA: TGCAGTGCTCCCGCCAAATCCTACACACCCGGCGATACGCAGTATTTT. It yields the protein CSAPAKSYTPGDTQYF.

This clonotype was picked up many times. The chain couples TRBV6-2 or TRBV6-3 to TRBJ2-5, with D uncertain. The CDR3 contains 14 residues. With 5 bases removed from V and 5 bases from J, the gap between germline ends came to 15 bases. Germline-derived CDR1 and CDR2 are MNHEY and SVGEGT. The CDR3 spells CASSPRARSETQYF. CDR3 nucleotides: TGTGCCAGCAGTCCCCGGGCCCGCTCGGAGACCCAGTACTTC.

The chain joins TRBV20-1 to TRBJ1-2; 8 bases align to TRBD1. Germline V CDR1 and CDR2: DFQATT, SNEGSKA (reference sequence). Unmatched junction bases numbered 7, after V lost 0 bases and J lost 4 bases. This CDR3 has 15 residues. CDR3 coding DNA: TGCAGTGCTAGAGATGTGCAGGGGGCCCTCTATGGCTACACCTTC. Translating it yields CSARDVQGALYGYTF.

This chain connects TRBV5-1 to TRBJ2-3; no reliable D call. The CDR3 totals 17 residues. V shed 1 base and J shed 3 bases, with 18 bases lying between them. CDR1 is SGHRS, CDR2 YFSETQ, per germline. This chain's CDR3 is CASSLLPQRPGTDTQYF. The CDR3 bases are TGCGCCAGCAGCTTGTTGCCGCAACGTCCTGGGACAGATACGCAGTATTTT.

This clonotype was seen a few times. The V gene is TRBV5-4, the J gene TRBJ2-1; the match to TRBD1 covers 7 bases. The CDR3 has 15 amino acids. Germline CDR1 and CDR2: SGHNT and YYREEE (reference sequence). V gave up 1 base and J gave up 4 bases; unmatched junction bases: 5. The CDR3 DNA follows: TGTGCCAGCAGCTTGAGAGGGGGCCCATACAATGAGCAGTTCTTC. It translates to CASSLRGGPYNEQFF.

The genes are TRBV28 and TRBJ2-3; D is ambiguous. CDR3 length: 13 amino acids. CDR1 and CDR2 from the germline V gene are MDHEN and SYDVKM. V was trimmed by 2 bases and J by 5 bases, leaving 8 bases between them. The CDR3 region has the DNA TGTGCCAGCAGTTTAGAAGCTTTAGATACGCAGTATTTT. It codes for CASSLEALDTQYF.

This clonotype was seen at least ten times. This chain connects TRBV7-3 to TRBJ2-3, with 10 positions matching TRBD2. Germline values: CDR1 SGHTA, CDR2 FQGTGA. This CDR3 has 16 residues. V was pared by 3 bases and J by 5 bases, with 8 bases of the junction left unmatched. CDR3 in amino acids: CASSLSGRGVKDTQYF. CDR3 DNA sequence: TGTGCCAGCAGCTTGAGCGGGAGGGGGGTGAAAGATACGCAGTATTTT.

This clonotype was seen repeatedly, ten times or more. This chain connects TRBV3-1 to TRBJ1-1; possibly TRBD1 for D (5 bases). This CDR3 spans 16 amino acids. Per germline, CDR1 LGHDT and CDR2 YNNKEL (reference sequence). The V end was cut by 4 bases, the J end by 0 bases, with 15 bases between. In nucleotides, the CDR3 is TGTGCCAGCAGCCCGGTGACAGTCGAGCTGAACACTGAAGCTTTCTTT. Translating gives CASSPVTVELNTEAFF. Variable domain in full (rest from reference TRBV3-1 and TRBJ1-1): DTAVSQTPKYLVTQMGNDKSIKCEQNLGHDTMYWYKQDSKKFLKIMFSYNNKELIINETVPNRFSPKSPDKAHLNLHINSLELGDSAVYFCASSPVTVELNTEAFFGQGTRLTVV.

This clonotype was picked up a small number of times. The J gene is TRBJ2-2, the V gene TRBV10-3, with 11 bases identical to TRBD2. CDR3 length equals 16 residues. From germline, CDR1 is ENHRY and CDR2 SYGVKD. With V trimmed by 10 bases and J by 4 bases, 11 bases remained unmatched. In nucleotides, the CDR3 is TGTGCCACCTATGTAGGGGGGACTAGCGGCACCGGGGAGCTGTTTTTT. Amino acids: CATYVGGTSGTGELFF.

This chain connects TRBV6-2 or TRBV6-3 to TRBJ2-1, with 9 bases aligning to TRBD1. The germline V gene has CDR1 MNHEY and CDR2 SVGEGT. The CDR3 spans 15 residues. V was pared by 6 bases and J by 2 bases, with 5 bases of the junction left unmatched. The DNA of the CDR3 is TGTGCCAGCAGAAAACAGGGGGCGGCCTACAATGAGCAGTTCTTC. Translating it yields CASRKQGAAYNEQFF.

The rearrangement joins TRBV6-1 to TRBJ2-4; D possibly matches TRBD1 or TRBD2 (7 bases each). Trimming took off 4 bases at V and 6 bases at J, with 19 bases between the two ends. The CDR3 has 16 amino acids. From germline, CDR1 is MNHNS and CDR2 SASEGT. The CDR3 here is CASSGGGGTVRNIQYF. As DNA, the CDR3 is TGTGCCAGCAGTGGGGGGGGAGGGACAGTTAGAAACATTCAGTACTTC.

This clonotype was counted many times. The chain couples TRBV3-1 to TRBJ2-6, with 7 bases aligning to TRBD1. V lost 3 bases and J lost 1; bases outside the gene matches: 3. The CDR3 covers 16 residues. Looked up from germline, CDR1 is LGHDT and CDR2 is YNNKEL (reference sequence). In DNA form, the CDR3 reads TGTGCCAGCAGCCAGGGACAGCTATCTGGGGCCAACGTCCTGACTTTC. Amino acid sequence: CASSQGQLSGANVLTF.

In this sample, this clonotype turned up a few times. This sequence joins TRBV6-2 or TRBV6-3 and TRBJ2-7, with D unclear. The germline V gene encodes CDR1 MNHEY and CDR2 SVGEGT. Trimming stripped 3 bases from V and 4 bases from J, with 7 bases between. The CDR3 loop spans 12 amino acids. The CDR3 spells CASSYLLYEQYF. The CDR3 DNA reads as TGTGCCAGCAGTTATTTATTGTACGAGCAGTACTTC.

The table lists this clonotype with many counts. The chain links TRBV11-1 to TRBJ2-4; TRBD1 matches 10 bases. Germline V lookup: CDR1 SGHAT, CDR2 FQDESV (reference sequence). CDR3 length: 13 amino acids. Losses at the gene ends were 5 bases for V and 7 bases for J; bases not matched to a gene: 2. CDR3 sequence reads: CASSRDRGNIQYF. CDR3 nucleotides: TGTGCCAGCAGCCGGGACAGGGGTAACATTCAGTACTTC.

In its sample, this clonotype was seen a few times. The chain recombines TRBV7-9 with TRBJ2-1, with D possibly TRBD2 on 6 matching bases. V lost 5 bases and J 8 bases, leaving 10 bases between the germline ends. Germline V gene sequence: CDR1 SEHNR, CDR2 FQNEAQ (reference sequence). The CDR3 is 12 residues long. The CDR3 bases are TGTGCCAGCAGCCCGGGACTCCATGAGCAGTTCTTC. Translating gives CASSPGLHEQFF.

This clonotype occurred many times. The genes are TRBV2 and TRBJ2-3; TRBD2 agrees at 11 bases. The CDR3 contains 15 residues. The germline CDR1 and CDR2 sequences are SNHLY and FYNNEI. V shed 3 bases and J 6 bases; nucleotides not matched to a gene: 5. DNA for the CDR3: TGTGCCAGCAGTGATATAGCGGGGGGGCCCGATACGCAGTATTTT. This gives the protein CASSDIAGGPDTQYF.

This chain connects TRBV6-1 to TRBJ2-3; TRBD2 agrees at 8 bases. This CDR3 is 14 amino acids long. Germline CDR1 reads MNHNS; CDR2 reads SASEGT. Losses at the gene ends were 6 bases for V and 6 bases for J; bases not matched to a gene: 8. CDR3 amino acids: CASRKGLVGDTQYF. CDR3 DNA: TGTGCCAGCAGAAAGGGACTAGTAGGTGATACGCAGTATTTT.

This clonotype was seen only a few times. The CDR3, as DNA: TGTGCCAGCAGTTCTTTCGGTTCGGGCGGGAGGGCCGACGAGCAGTACTTC. Its translation is CASSSFGSGGRADEQYF. The chain carries TRBV6-2 or TRBV6-3 and TRBJ2-7; 9 nucleotides agree with TRBD2. Germline assignment: CDR1 MNHEY and CDR2 SVGEGT. V dropped 4 bases and J dropped 5; count of bases not matched to a gene: 15. The CDR3 runs 17 residues.

The chain links TRBV27 to TRBJ2-7; D may be TRBD1 (6 bases). The CDR3 runs to 16 residues. Germline CDR1 reads MNHEY; CDR2 reads SMNVEV (reference sequence). V lost 5 bases and J 2 bases, leaving 19 bases between the germline ends. This CDR3 reads CASSPHRDILPYEQYF. As DNA, the CDR3 is TGTGCCAGCAGTCCACATAGGGACATCCTACCCTACGAGCAGTACTTC.

This clonotype was seen a few times. The chain is built from TRBV9 and TRBJ2-2, with a tentative D call TRBD1 (7 bases). V lost 0 bases and J lost 7, with 13 bases in between. The CDR3 totals 15 residues. Germline CDR1 is SGDLS and CDR2 is YYNGEE. The CDR3 nucleotides are TGTGCCAGCAGCGTAGGGACAGGCGGGGTCGGGGAGCTGTTTTTT. Protein sequence: CASSVGTGGVGELFF.

Notes on this clonotype: One junction end does not reproduce the germline sequence, and a read error may be involved. V is TRBV11-2 and J is TRBJ2-1; the D gene is possibly TRBD2 (6 bases). The CDR3 totals 15 residues. Germline loops: CDR1 SGHAT, CDR2 FQNNGV. This chain's CDR3 is CASSLEAGLYNEQFF. The CDR3 DNA reads as TGTGCCAGCAGCCTAGAAGCGGGCCTCTACAATGAGCAGTTCTTC.